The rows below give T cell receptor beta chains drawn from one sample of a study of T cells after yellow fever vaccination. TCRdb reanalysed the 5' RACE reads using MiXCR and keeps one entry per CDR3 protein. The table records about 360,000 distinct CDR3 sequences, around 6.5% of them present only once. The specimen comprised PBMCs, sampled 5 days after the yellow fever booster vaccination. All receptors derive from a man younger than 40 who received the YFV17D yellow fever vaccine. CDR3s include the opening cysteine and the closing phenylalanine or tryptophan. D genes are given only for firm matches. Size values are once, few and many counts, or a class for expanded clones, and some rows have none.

CDR3 DNA: TGTGCCAGTAGTGCATCGATTGATACGCAGTATTTT
CDR3 protein: CASSASIDTQYF
CDR3 length: 12
J gene: TRBJ2-3
D gene: NA
clone size: few
V gene: TRBV19

CDR3 DNA: TGTGCCAGCAGTGGTGCGTTCCCGGCCGGGGAGCAGTTCTTC
CDR3 protein: CASSGAFPAGEQFF
CDR3 length: 14
J gene: TRBJ2-1
D gene: NA
clone size: NA
V gene: TRBV28

CDR3 DNA: TGTGCCAGCAGCCCGCGGACTAGCGGAGGACAAGAGACCCAGTACTTC
CDR3 protein: CASSPRTSGGQETQYF
CDR3 length: 16
J gene: TRBJ2-5
D gene: TRBD2
clone size: NA
V gene: TRBV5-4

CDR3 DNA: TGCAGTGCTAACACAGGGGGGACCGGGGAGCTGTTTTTT
CDR3 protein: CSANTGGTGELFF
CDR3 length: 13
J gene: TRBJ2-2
D gene: TRBD1
clone size: NA
V gene: TRBV20-1

CDR3 DNA: TGTGCCAGCAGCCAGGGGGGCGGTCGGGTAGGGCAGTTCTTC
CDR3 protein: CASSQGGGRVGQFF
CDR3 length: 14
J gene: TRBJ2-1
D gene: NA
clone size: few
V gene: TRBV7-3

CDR3 DNA: TGCAGTGTAGGGGGGCCACCCCTACAAGAGACCCAGTACTTC
CDR3 protein: CSVGGPPLQETQYF
CDR3 length: 14
J gene: TRBJ2-5
D gene: NA
clone size: few
V gene: TRBV20-1

CDR3 DNA: TGTGCCAGCAGTTACGGCCCTCCGGGACTCAACTACGAGCAGTACTTC
CDR3 protein: CASSYGPPGLNYEQYF
CDR3 length: 16
J gene: TRBJ2-7
D gene: NA
clone size: few
V gene: TRBV6-5

CDR3 DNA: TGCGCCAGCGGGAAAGGCGGGAGGGCCAGCACAGATACGCAGTATTTT
CDR3 protein: CASGKGGRASTDTQYF
CDR3 length: 16
J gene: TRBJ2-3
D gene: TRBD2
clone size: many
V gene: TRBV5-1

CDR3 DNA: TGCTGTGCTAGGGACGGGTATAGCGGGGGAGGGAACACCGGGGAGCTGTTTTTT
CDR3 protein: CCARDGYSGGGNTGELFF
CDR3 length: 18
J gene: TRBJ2-2
D gene: TRBD2
clone size: NA
V gene: TRBV20-1

CDR3 DNA: TGTGCCAGCGGCGACAGAAAAAACATTCAGTACTTC
CDR3 protein: CASGDRKNIQYF
CDR3 length: 12
J gene: TRBJ2-4
D gene: NA
clone size: NA
V gene: TRBV3-1

CDR3 DNA: TGCGCCAGCAGCCAAGAAAAGGCTAGCGGGAGCTGGTACGAGCAGTACTTC
CDR3 protein: CASSQEKASGSWYEQYF
CDR3 length: 17
J gene: TRBJ2-7
D gene: TRBD2
clone size: many
V gene: TRBV4-3

CDR3 DNA: TGTGCCAGCAGTTCGCCAGGGGAAGGGTACGAGCAGTACTTC
CDR3 protein: CASSSPGEGYEQYF
CDR3 length: 14
J gene: TRBJ2-7
D gene: NA
clone size: many
V gene: TRBV28

CDR3 DNA: TGCGCCAGCAGCTTGAAAGGGGGGAATAATTTCTCCTACGAGCAGTACTTC
CDR3 protein: CASSLKGGNNFSYEQYF
CDR3 length: 17
J gene: TRBJ2-7
D gene: NA
clone size: few
V gene: TRBV5-1

CDR3 DNA: TGTGCCAGCAGCGTAGTTGCGGGACCCGCAGGTACCGGGGAGCTGTTTTTT
CDR3 protein: CASSVVAGPAGTGELFF
CDR3 length: 17
J gene: TRBJ2-2
D gene: NA
clone size: few
V gene: TRBV9

CDR3 DNA: TGTGCCAGCTCACAATCAAGACAGGTCTCCTACGAGCAGTACTTC
CDR3 protein: CASSQSRQVSYEQYF
CDR3 length: 15
J gene: TRBJ2-7
D gene: NA
clone size: few
V gene: TRBV18

CDR3 DNA: TGTGCCAGCAGCTCCCAGGGAGCAGGGGGCTACGAGCAGTACTTC
CDR3 protein: CASSSQGAGGYEQYF
CDR3 length: 15
J gene: TRBJ2-7
D gene: TRBD1
clone size: NA
V gene: TRBV7-6

CDR3 DNA: TGTGCCACCAGTGATACCGGGAGTGGCGAGCAGTACTTC
CDR3 protein: CATSDTGSGEQYF
CDR3 length: 13
J gene: TRBJ2-7
D gene: NA
clone size: NA
V gene: TRBV24-1

CDR3 DNA: TGTGCCAGCAGCTTAACTCCCAGCCTTGGCTACGAGCAGTACTTC
CDR3 protein: CASSLTPSLGYEQYF
CDR3 length: 15
J gene: TRBJ2-7
D gene: NA
clone size: many
V gene: TRBV7-2

CDR3 DNA: TGTGCCAGCAACCACGGGGGCAGGGAAGTCGACGAGCAGTACTTC
CDR3 protein: CASNHGGREVDEQYF
CDR3 length: 15
J gene: TRBJ2-7
D gene: NA
clone size: many
V gene: TRBV28

CDR3 DNA: TGTGCCAGCAGCTTCTCGAGCGGAGTTTACAATGAGCAGTTCTTC
CDR3 protein: CASSFSSGVYNEQFF
CDR3 length: 15
J gene: TRBJ2-1
D gene: NA
clone size: few
V gene: TRBV7-2

CDR3 DNA: TGCGCCAGCAGCAGCCGGACAGGGGTCTACAATGAGCAGTTCTTC
CDR3 protein: CASSSRTGVYNEQFF
CDR3 length: 15
J gene: TRBJ2-1
D gene: TRBD1
clone size: many
V gene: TRBV5-1

CDR3 DNA: TGTGCCAGCAGCTTGGTACTAGCGGACGGCTACAATGAGCAGTTCTTC
CDR3 protein: CASSLVLADGYNEQFF
CDR3 length: 16
J gene: TRBJ2-1
D gene: TRBD2
clone size: many
V gene: TRBV5-6

CDR3 DNA: TGCGCCAGCAGCTTGGGGGACAGGTTCCCCTCCTACGAGCAGTACTTC
CDR3 protein: CASSLGDRFPSYEQYF
CDR3 length: 16
J gene: TRBJ2-7
D gene: TRBD1
clone size: few
V gene: TRBV5-1

CDR3 DNA: TGTGCCAGCAACGAGGGACTAGCGGGAGATCAAGTGTTTTTT
CDR3 protein: CASNEGLAGDQVFF
CDR3 length: 14
J gene: TRBJ2-2
D gene: TRBD2
clone size: many
V gene: TRBV12-3/TRBV12-4

CDR3 DNA: TGCAGTGCTACGGGGACTAGCGGGAGAGGCGGCGAGCAGTACTTC
CDR3 protein: CSATGTSGRGGEQYF
CDR3 length: 15
J gene: TRBJ2-7
D gene: TRBD2
clone size: NA
V gene: TRBV20-1

CDR3 DNA: TGCGCCAGCAGAGGATACCGGGACAAAGAAAGCTACGAGCAGTACTTC
CDR3 protein: CASRGYRDKESYEQYF
CDR3 length: 16
J gene: TRBJ2-7
D gene: NA
clone size: NA
V gene: TRBV5-1

CDR3 DNA: TGTGCCAGCAGCCTACTAGGGGGGAGACCCTCCGGAGAGACCCAGTACTTC
CDR3 protein: CASSLLGGRPSGETQYF
CDR3 length: 17
J gene: TRBJ2-5
D gene: NA
clone size: NA
V gene: TRBV7-2

CDR3 DNA: TGTGCCAGCAGCCCGCAGGTGGGCTATGGCTACACCTTC
CDR3 protein: CASSPQVGYGYTF
CDR3 length: 13
J gene: TRBJ1-2
D gene: NA
clone size: few
V gene: TRBV12-3/TRBV12-4

CDR3 DNA: TGTGCCAGCAGTCCCCTAGGGGGGCGGGAAAAACTGTTTTTT
CDR3 protein: CASSPLGGREKLFF
CDR3 length: 14
J gene: TRBJ1-4
D gene: NA
clone size: few
V gene: TRBV27